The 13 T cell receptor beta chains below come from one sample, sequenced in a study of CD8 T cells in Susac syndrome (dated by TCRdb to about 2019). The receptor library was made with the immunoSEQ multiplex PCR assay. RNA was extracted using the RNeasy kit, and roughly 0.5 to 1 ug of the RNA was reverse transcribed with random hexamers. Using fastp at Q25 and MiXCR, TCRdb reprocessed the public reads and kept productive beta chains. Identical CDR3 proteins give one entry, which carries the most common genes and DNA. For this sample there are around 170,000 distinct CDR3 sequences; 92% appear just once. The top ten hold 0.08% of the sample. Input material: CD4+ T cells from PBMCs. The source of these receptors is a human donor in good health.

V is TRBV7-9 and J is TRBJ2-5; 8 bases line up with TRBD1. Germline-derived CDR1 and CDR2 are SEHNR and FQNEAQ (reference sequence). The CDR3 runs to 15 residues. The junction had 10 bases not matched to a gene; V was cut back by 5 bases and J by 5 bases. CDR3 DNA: TGTGCCAGCAGCCATGCTACAGGGGGATTGGAGACCCAGTACTTC. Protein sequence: CASSHATGGLETQYF.

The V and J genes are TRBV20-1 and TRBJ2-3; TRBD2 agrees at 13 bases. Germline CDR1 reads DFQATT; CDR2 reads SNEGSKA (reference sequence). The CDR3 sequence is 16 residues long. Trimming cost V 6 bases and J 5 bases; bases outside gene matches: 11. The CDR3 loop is CSARPGLAGVGDTQYF. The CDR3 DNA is TGCAGTGCGAGACCTGGACTAGCGGGAGTGGGAGATACGCAGTATTTT.

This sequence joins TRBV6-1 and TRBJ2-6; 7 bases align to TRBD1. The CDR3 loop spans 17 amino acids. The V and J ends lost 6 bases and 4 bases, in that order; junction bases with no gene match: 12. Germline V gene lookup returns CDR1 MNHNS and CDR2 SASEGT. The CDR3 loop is CASSRDSTTLGANVLTF. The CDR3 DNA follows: TGTGCCAGCAGCAGGGACAGTACCACTCTGGGGGCCAACGTCCTGACTTTC.

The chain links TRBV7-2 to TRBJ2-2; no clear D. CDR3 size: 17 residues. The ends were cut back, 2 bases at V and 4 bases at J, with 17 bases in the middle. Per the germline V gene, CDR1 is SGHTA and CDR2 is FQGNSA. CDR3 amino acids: CASSLYLKRAGTGELFF. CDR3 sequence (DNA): TGTGCCAGCAGCTTATACCTGAAAAGGGCCGGCACCGGGGAGCTGTTTTTT.

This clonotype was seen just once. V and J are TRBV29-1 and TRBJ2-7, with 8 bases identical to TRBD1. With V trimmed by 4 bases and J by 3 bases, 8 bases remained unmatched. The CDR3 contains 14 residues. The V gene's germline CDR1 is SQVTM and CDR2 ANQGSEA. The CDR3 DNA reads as TGCAGCGTTGTGAAGCCTGACAGGGGCTACGAGCAGTACTTC. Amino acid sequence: CSVVKPDRGYEQYF.

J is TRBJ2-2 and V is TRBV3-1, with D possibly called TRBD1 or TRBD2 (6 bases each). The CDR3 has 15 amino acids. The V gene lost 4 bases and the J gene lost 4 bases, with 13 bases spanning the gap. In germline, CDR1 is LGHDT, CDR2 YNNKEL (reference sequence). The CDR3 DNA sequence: TGTGCCAGCAGCCCCTACAGGGAGGTCACCGGGGAGCTGTTTTTT. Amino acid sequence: CASSPYREVTGELFF. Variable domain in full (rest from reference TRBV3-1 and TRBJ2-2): DTAVSQTPKYLVTQMGNDKSIKCEQNLGHDTMYWYKQDSKKFLKIMFSYNNKELIINETVPNRFSPKSPDKAHLNLHINSLELGDSAVYFCASSPYREVTGELFFGEGSRLTVL.

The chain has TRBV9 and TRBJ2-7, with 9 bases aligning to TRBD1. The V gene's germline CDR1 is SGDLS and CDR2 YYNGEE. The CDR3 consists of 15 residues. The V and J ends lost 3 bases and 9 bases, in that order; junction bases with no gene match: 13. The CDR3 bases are TGTGCCAGCAGCGCCAGCCGGGACAGGGTTTCTGGGCAGTACTTC. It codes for CASSASRDRVSGQYF.

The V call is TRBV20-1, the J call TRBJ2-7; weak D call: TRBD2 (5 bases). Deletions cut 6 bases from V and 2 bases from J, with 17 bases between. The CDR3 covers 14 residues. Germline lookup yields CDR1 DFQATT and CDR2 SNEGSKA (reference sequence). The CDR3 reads CSAPTRGFAYEQYF. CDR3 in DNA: TGCAGTGCCCCTACCCGGGGATTCGCCTACGAGCAGTACTTC.

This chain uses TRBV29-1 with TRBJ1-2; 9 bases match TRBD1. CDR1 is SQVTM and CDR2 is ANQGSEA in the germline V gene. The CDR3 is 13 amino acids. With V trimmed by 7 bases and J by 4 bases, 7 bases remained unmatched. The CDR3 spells CSATGGAGYGYTF. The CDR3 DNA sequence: TGCAGCGCAACAGGGGGCGCAGGCTATGGCTACACCTTC. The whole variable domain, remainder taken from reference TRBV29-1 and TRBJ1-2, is SAVISQKPSRDICQRGTSLTIQCQVDSQVTMMFWYRQQPGQSLTLIATANQGSEATYESGFVIDKFPISRPNLTFSTLTVSNMSPEDSSIYLCSATGGAGYGYTFGSGTRLTVV.

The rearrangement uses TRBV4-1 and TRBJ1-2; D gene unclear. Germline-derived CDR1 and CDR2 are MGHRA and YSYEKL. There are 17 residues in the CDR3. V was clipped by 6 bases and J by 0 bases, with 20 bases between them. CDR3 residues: CASSRSLSGKPNYGYTF. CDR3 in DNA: TGCGCCAGCAGTCGATCTCTGTCGGGAAAACCTAACTATGGCTACACCTTC.

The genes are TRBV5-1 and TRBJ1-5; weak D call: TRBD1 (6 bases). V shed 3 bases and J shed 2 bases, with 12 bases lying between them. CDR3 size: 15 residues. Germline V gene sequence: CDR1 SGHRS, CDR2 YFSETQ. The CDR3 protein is CASSYHREGNQPQHF. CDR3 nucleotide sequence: TGCGCCAGCAGCTATCACAGGGAGGGCAATCAGCCCCAGCATTTT.

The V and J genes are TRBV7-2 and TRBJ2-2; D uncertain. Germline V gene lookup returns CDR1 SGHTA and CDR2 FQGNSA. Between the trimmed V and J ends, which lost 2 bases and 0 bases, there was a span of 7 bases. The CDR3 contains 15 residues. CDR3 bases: TGTGCCAGCAGCTTAAACGCAGCGAACACCGGGGAGCTGTTTTTT. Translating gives CASSLNAANTGELFF. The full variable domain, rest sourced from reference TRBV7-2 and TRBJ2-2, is GAGVSQSPSNKVTEKGKDVELRCDPISGHTALYWYRQSLGQGLEFLIYFQGNSAPDKSGLPSDRFSAERTGGSVSTLTIQRTQQEDSAVYLCASSLNAANTGELFFGEGSRLTVL.

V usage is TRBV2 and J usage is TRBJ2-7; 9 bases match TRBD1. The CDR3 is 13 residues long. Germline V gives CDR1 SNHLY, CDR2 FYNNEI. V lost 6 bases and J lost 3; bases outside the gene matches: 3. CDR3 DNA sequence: TGTGCCAGCAGGGGGGGACAGGGCTACGAGCAGTACTTC. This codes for CASRGGQGYEQYF.